Listed below are T cell receptor beta chains from one sample, sequenced in a study of molecular identifiers for immune sequencing clone quantification. TCRdb reprocessed the PCR reads with MiXCR, giving one entry per CDR3 protein. The table includes approximately 680,000 distinct CDR3 sequences, roughly 23% detected once. The source material was naive CD8+ T cells from blood, with Jurkat cell RNA spiked in. These receptors originate from a human donor in good health. Some libraries in this study had Jurkat cell RNA spiked in. CDR3s include the opening cysteine and the closing phenylalanine or tryptophan. D genes are given only for firm matches. Size is stated for part of the rows, as once, few or many counts, or as a class when the clone is expanded.

v_call	j_call	d_call	clone_size	cdr3_aa	cdr3_nt
TRBV4-2	TRBJ2-1	NA	few	CASSQPGDYNEQFF	TGTGCCAGCAGCCAGCCCGGAGACTACAATGAGCAGTTCTTC
TRBV20-1	TRBJ1-1	NA	many	CSARDSEQDLNTEAFF	TGCAGTGCTAGAGATTCTGAACAAGACTTGAACACTGAAGCTTTCTTT
TRBV20-1	TRBJ2-1	NA	few	CSAFPNPPWSDNEQFF	TGCAGTGCTTTTCCTAATCCCCCGTGGTCGGACAATGAGCAGTTCTTC
TRBV4-1	TRBJ2-3	TRBD2	NA	CASSPIGREYTDTQYF	TGCGCCAGCAGCCCTATAGGGCGGGAGTACACAGATACGCAGTATTTT
TRBV3-1	TRBJ2-7	TRBD2	NA	CASSPRGVAGTYEQYF	TGTGCCAGCAGCCCTCGGGGTGTAGCGGGGACCTACGAGCAGTACTTC
TRBV20-1	TRBJ2-1	TRBD1	NA	CSAGEGTGGYNEQFF	TGCAGTGCCGGAGAGGGGACAGGGGGTTACAATGAGCAGTTCTTC
TRBV7-9	TRBJ2-7	TRBD1	few	CASSTQGTEQYF	TGTGCCAGCAGCACACAGGGGACGGAGCAGTACTTC
TRBV20-1	TRBJ2-7	NA	NA	CSAGGRGYEQYF	TGCAGTGCTGGAGGCCGGGGCTACGAGCAGTACTTC
TRBV6-5	TRBJ1-1	TRBD1	many	CASSYPLPGQGVSNTEAFF	TGTGCCAGCAGTTATCCTTTACCGGGACAGGGAGTGTCGAACACTGAAGCTTTCTTT
TRBV29-1	TRBJ1-1	NA	many	CSVELHTEAFF	TGCAGCGTTGAACTTCACACTGAAGCTTTCTTT
TRBV12-3/TRBV12-4	TRBJ2-7	NA	many	CASSFSGVLTYEQYF	TGTGCCAGCAGTTTTTCAGGGGTCCTTACCTACGAGCAGTACTTC
TRBV18	TRBJ2-7	TRBD1	many	CASSPPGQGFYEQYF	TGTGCCAGCTCACCACCGGGACAGGGGTTCTACGAGCAGTACTTC
TRBV7-9	TRBJ2-3	NA	many	CASSLTGLSLSTDTQYF	TGTGCCAGCAGCCTAACAGGACTGTCCCTTAGCACAGATACGCAGTATTTT
TRBV12-3/TRBV12-4	TRBJ2-2	TRBD2	NA	CASSFPTSGRARTGELLF	TGTGCCAGCAGTTTTCCGACTAGCGGGAGGGCAAGGACCGGGGAGCTGCTTTTT
TRBV12-5	TRBJ1-1	TRBD1	NA	CASGLVRDRGQDTEAFF	TGTGCTAGTGGTTTGGTCCGAGACAGGGGGCAGGACACTGAAGCTTTCTTT
TRBV24-1	TRBJ2-3	TRBD1	NA	CATSDLTGGADTQYF	TGTGCCACCAGTGATTTGACAGGGGGCGCAGATACGCAGTATTTT
TRBV27	TRBJ2-7	NA	few	CASSYQAVHYEQYF	TGTGCCAGCAGTTATCAAGCGGTCCACTACGAGCAGTACTTC
TRBV7-2	TRBJ1-1	NA	many	CASSLESGEAFF	TGTGCCAGCAGCTTAGAGTCAGGGGAAGCTTTCTTT
TRBV4-3	TRBJ1-1	NA	NA	CASSQGVLGGTEAFF	TGCGCCAGCAGCCAGGGGGTTTTAGGGGGTACTGAAGCTTTCTTT
TRBV20-1	TRBJ1-1	TRBD1	NA	CSAPSTGRGTEAFF	TGCAGTGCGCCTTCGACAGGGAGGGGAACTGAAGCTTTCTTT
TRBV6-2/TRBV6-3	TRBJ2-1	TRBD1	NA	CASSYTGGAGEQFF	TGTGCCAGCAGTTACACAGGGGGCGCAGGTGAGCAGTTCTTC
TRBV28	TRBJ2-7	NA	NA	CASSLIRDLAYEQYF	TGTGCCAGCAGTTTAATACGGGACTTAGCCTACGAGCAGTACTTC
TRBV6-1	TRBJ2-2	NA	NA	CASSRDQWDTGELFF	TGTGCCAGCAGTAGGGACCAATGGGACACCGGGGAGCTGTTTTTT
TRBV7-9	TRBJ1-2	NA	once	CASTHPDSHYGYTF	TGTGCCAGCACGCACCCCGACAGTCACTATGGCTACACCTTC
TRBV30	TRBJ1-1	NA	NA	CAWSYDSGDTEAFF	TGTGCCTGGAGTTACGACAGCGGGGACACTGAAGCTTTCTTT
TRBV9	TRBJ2-7	NA	few	CASSANGEPTYEQYF	TGTGCCAGCAGCGCCAACGGGGAGCCGACCTACGAGCAGTACTTC
TRBV7-9	TRBJ1-6	NA	NA	CASSLDFSPLHF	TGTGCCAGCAGCTTAGACTTTTCTCCCCTCCACTTT
TRBV7-9	TRBJ2-5	TRBD2	few	CASTYGLVQETQYF	TGTGCCAGCACCTACGGACTAGTCCAAGAGACCCAGTACTTC
TRBV6-5	TRBJ2-2	NA	few	CASSNVNTGELFF	TGTGCCAGCAGTAACGTGAACACCGGGGAGCTGTTTTTT
TRBV12-3/TRBV12-4	TRBJ1-1	NA	many	CASSTVAGEAFF	TGTGCCAGCAGCACCGTTGCGGGAGAGGCTTTCTTT
TRBV25-1	TRBJ1-1	TRBD1	many	CASSEATGGTEAFF	TGTGCCAGCAGTGAAGCGACAGGGGGCACTGAAGCTTTCTTT
TRBV24-1	TRBJ1-1	NA	NA	CATGAPNAEAFF	TGTGCCACCGGGGCCCCCAACGCTGAGGCTTTCTTT
TRBV10-3	TRBJ2-7	TRBD1	NA	CAISDYDRALSYEQYF	TGTGCCATCAGTGATTACGACAGGGCACTCTCCTACGAGCAGTACTTC
TRBV29-1	TRBJ1-2	NA	many	CSVVRHQGYTF	TGCAGCGTTGTACGGCATCAGGGCTACACCTTC
TRBV30	TRBJ1-2	NA	few	CAWSAPLTTALEGYTF	TGTGCCTGGAGTGCCCCCCTCACGACAGCCTTAGAGGGCTACACCTTC
TRBV12-3/TRBV12-4	TRBJ2-2	NA	many	CASTLTGELFF	TGTGCCAGCACCTTGACCGGGGAGCTGTTTTTT
TRBV6-2/TRBV6-3	TRBJ1-1	TRBD1	many	CASSRTGLTEAFF	TGTGCCAGCAGCCGGACAGGTCTCACTGAAGCTTTCTTT
TRBV7-8	TRBJ1-1	NA	many	CASSLIGGRDTEAFF	TGTGCCAGCAGCTTAATCGGGGGCCGGGACACTGAAGCTTTCTTT
TRBV3-1	TRBJ2-3	NA	NA	CASSQGPQGVSTDTQYF	TGTGCCAGCAGCCAAGGGCCACAGGGTGTTAGTACAGATACGCAGTATTTT
TRBV5-6	TRBJ2-3	TRBD1	NA	CASSDRDSTDTQYF	TGTGCCAGCAGCGACAGGGACAGCACAGATACGCAGTATTTT
TRBV6-6	TRBJ2-3	TRBD2	many	CASSSSGITDTQYF	TGTGCCAGCAGTTCTAGCGGAATCACAGATACGCAGTATTTT
TRBV5-1	TRBJ2-7	NA	NA	CTSSEDSYEQYF	TGCACCAGCAGCGAGGACAGCTACGAGCAGTACTTC
TRBV27	TRBJ1-1	NA	many	CASSLWAEATEAFF	TGTGCCAGCAGTTTATGGGCTGAGGCCACTGAAGCTTTCTTT
TRBV7-2	TRBJ2-2	NA	many	CASTKPWEDTNTGELFF	TGTGCCAGCACCAAACCCTGGGAGGACACTAACACCGGGGAGCTGTTTTTT
TRBV20-1	TRBJ2-3	TRBD2	NA	CSARGLAGVFLSPDTPYF	TGCAGTGCCAGGGGGCTAGCGGGAGTGTTTCTGAGCCCAGATACGCCGTATTTT
TRBV10-3	TRBJ2-7	NA	NA	CAISTPNRGASKDEQYF	TGTGCCATCAGCACTCCCAATCGCGGTGCTAGTAAGGACGAGCAGTACTTC
TRBV18	TRBJ2-7	NA	NA	CASSPPGGPGVYEQYF	TGTGCCAGCTCACCACCGGGGGGCCCGGGGGTCTACGAGCAGTACTTC
TRBV6-5	TRBJ2-7	NA	few	CASSYSTPRGLSYEQYF	TGTGCCAGCAGTTACTCGACCCCCAGGGGCCTTTCCTACGAGCAGTACTTC
TRBV5-6	TRBJ2-5	TRBD1	many	CASSPGQTYQETQYF	TGTGCCAGCAGCCCGGGACAGACCTACCAAGAGACCCAGTACTTC
TRBV20-1	TRBJ1-2	NA	few	CSARDRIDGGPSNYGYTF	TGCAGTGCTAGAGATAGGATCGACGGAGGACCATCTAACTATGGCTACACCTTC